What follows are 30 T cell receptor beta chains derived from one specimen sequenced in a study of blood T cell repertoires in COVID-19. Some clones are missing from TCRdb's copy, which holds only in-frame ones; the method was immunoSEQ multiplex PCR. The sample holds over 250,000 clones, approximately 86% seen once. Specimen: PBMCs or T cells enriched from blood (not recorded which). The source is a woman in her late teens or twenties who had recovered from COVID-19.

This clone was observed a few times. CDR3 loop: CASSPMGQGQRQPQHF. The CDR3 region has the DNA TGTGCCAGCTCACCAATGGGACAGGGGCAGCGCCAGCCCCAGCATTTT. V gene TRBV18 combines with J gene TRBJ1-5; TRBD1 matches at 10 bases. From germline, CDR1 is KGHSH and CDR2 LQKENI. The CDR3 contains 16 residues. J was trimmed by 7 bases and V by 2 bases; bases with no gene match: 8.

This clone appeared once. The genes are TRBV5-4 and TRBJ1-6; a weak D match, TRBD1 (6 bases). The V end lost 0 bases, the J end lost 7 bases, and 14 bases lay between the germline ends. The CDR3 is 16 residues long. Germline V gives CDR1 SGHNT, CDR2 YYREEE (reference sequence). CDR3 amino acids: CASSLGLGGQNSPLHF. The CDR3 nucleotides are TGTGCCAGCAGCTTGGGTCTCGGGGGGCAAAATTCACCCCTCCACTTT.

This rearrangement joins TRBV27 to TRBJ1-2; 7 nucleotides align to TRBD1. This CDR3 contains 15 residues. Germline loops: CDR1 MNHEY, CDR2 SMNVEV (reference sequence). Trimming removed 0 bases from V and 4 bases from J; junction bases left unmatched: 5. Written as DNA, the CDR3 is TGTGCCAGCAGTTTATCGACGGGACAGATCTATGGCTACACCTTC. It is translated as CASSLSTGQIYGYTF.

In DNA, the CDR3 is TGTGCCAGCAGTGAAAATAGAGGGGAGACCCAGTACTTC. Amino acids: CASSENRGETQYF. The V call is TRBV2, the J call TRBJ2-5, with a weak D call TRBD2 (5 bases). The CDR3 totals 13 residues. Germline V gives CDR1 SNHLY, CDR2 FYNNEI. Deletions cut 2 bases from V and 5 bases from J, with 9 bases between.

The J gene is TRBJ1-2, the V gene TRBV30, with 9 bases matching TRBD1. Per germline, CDR1 GTSNPN and CDR2 SVGIG (reference sequence). The junction had 11 bases not matched to a gene; V was cut back by 2 bases and J by 7 bases. The CDR3 consists of 15 residues. CDR3 in amino acids: CAWSPTGQGWGGYTF. The CDR3 nucleotides read TGTGCCTGGAGTCCCACGGGACAGGGATGGGGTGGCTACACCTTC.

This clone was seen a single time. CDR3 nucleotides: TGTGCCAGCAGTTTTAGGGGGCGCTCCCCCTCTGGGGCCAACGTCCTGACTTTC. Residues: CASSFRGRSPSGANVLTF. The chain uses TRBV6-2 or TRBV6-3 and TRBJ2-6, with 7 bases fitting TRBD1. Germline assignment: CDR1 MNHEY and CDR2 SVGEGT. V dropped 4 bases and J dropped 0; count of bases not matched to a gene: 9. The CDR3 covers 18 residues.

V is TRBV11-2 and J is TRBJ2-3; D possibly corresponds to TRBD1 (5 bases). Per the germline V gene, CDR1 is SGHAT and CDR2 is FQNNGV. The V end was cut by 2 bases, the J end by 6 bases, with 15 bases between. The CDR3 length is 15 residues. CDR3 nucleotide sequence: TGTGCCAGCAGCTTACAGGGATTGGAATTGGATACGCAGTATTTT. Protein: CASSLQGLELDTQYF.

This clone has only a few counts. The chain carries TRBV5-4 and TRBJ2-7, with 7 bases matching TRBD1. The germline V gene has CDR1 SGHNT and CDR2 YYREEE (reference sequence). The CDR3 consists of 14 residues. The V and J ends lost 0 bases and 5 bases, in that order; junction bases with no gene match: 5. The DNA of the CDR3 is TGTGCCAGCAGCTTGGCGACAGGGCGCAACGAGCAGTACTTC. Residues: CASSLATGRNEQYF.

The chain's CDR3 is CASSRLTGGDYGYTF. DNA of the CDR3: TGCGCCAGCAGTCGATTGACAGGGGGCGACTATGGCTACACCTTC. The rearrangement links TRBV4-3 to TRBJ1-2; 10 nucleotides align to TRBD1. The CDR3 is 15 residues long. The V segment lost 6 bases and the J segment 3 bases; nucleotides outside the gene matches: 7. CDR1 is LGHNA and CDR2 is YSLEER in the germline V gene.

This chain joins TRBV30 and TRBJ2-7; D is perhaps TRBD1 (7 bases). V lost 2 bases and J 1 base, leaving 15 bases between the germline ends. The CDR3 contains 15 residues. The germline V gene has CDR1 GTSNPN and CDR2 SVGIG (reference sequence). This chain's CDR3 is CAWSTRDRSSYEQYF. The CDR3 region has the DNA TGTGCCTGGAGTACGCGGGACAGATCTTCCTACGAGCAGTACTTC.

This chain connects TRBV5-6 to TRBJ2-5; possibly TRBD1 for D (6 bases). This CDR3 comprises 14 residues. The germline V and J ends were trimmed by 3 bases and 6 bases, with 15 bases remaining between them. Germline V gene data show CDR1 as SGHDT and CDR2 as YYEEEE. The CDR3 loop is CASSSFTGFQTQYF. The CDR3 bases are TGTGCCAGCAGCTCATTTACAGGGTTCCAGACCCAGTACTTC.

V and J are TRBV18 and TRBJ2-1, with no clear D. The CDR3 has 16 residues. Deletions cut 6 bases from V and 8 bases from J, with 23 bases between. Germline V gene lookup returns CDR1 KGHSH and CDR2 LQKENI. The CDR3 loop reads CASSPSLASFRDEQFF. CDR3 bases: TGTGCCAGCTCGCCGTCGCTGGCTTCCTTTCGGGATGAGCAGTTCTTC.

J is TRBJ1-5 and V is TRBV18, with 9 positions matching TRBD1. V lost 4 bases to trimming and J lost 1 base; unmatched junction nucleotides: 5. The CDR3 is 16 residues long. Germline CDR1 reads KGHSH; CDR2 reads LQKENI. CDR3 in DNA: TGTGCCAGCTCACAGTGGACAGGGGAGAGCAATCAGCCCCAGCATTTT. Its protein is CASSQWTGESNQPQHF.

The J gene is TRBJ1-6, the V gene TRBV27, with 7 bases aligning to TRBD1. Trimming removed 7 bases from V and 9 bases from J; junction bases left unmatched: 9. This CDR3 is 14 amino acids long. The germline V gene encodes CDR1 MNHEY and CDR2 SMNVEV (reference sequence). CDR3 nucleotides: TGTGCCAGCACTTTGACAGGGAATAGTTCACCCCTCCACTTT. Its protein is CASTLTGNSSPLHF.

This clone has ten or more counts. The CDR3 region has the DNA TGTGCCAGCAGCCCCCGGGAAGGGTCCGGTGAGACCCAGTACTTC. Translating gives CASSPREGSGETQYF. The chain uses TRBV7-8 and TRBJ2-5; D possibly corresponds to TRBD2 (5 bases). Germline loops: CDR1 SGHVS, CDR2 FQNEAQ. V was pared by 5 bases and J by 5 bases, with 18 bases between. The CDR3 runs to 15 residues. The whole variable domain, remainder taken from reference TRBV7-8 and TRBJ2-5, is GAGVSQSPRYKVAKRGQDVALRCDPISGHVSLFWYQQALGQGPEFLTYFQNEAQLDKSGLPSDRFFAERPEGSVSTLKIQRTQQEDSAVYLCASSPREGSGETQYFGPGTRLLVL.

The gene calls are TRBV10-2 and TRBJ1-1, with D possibly TRBD1 on 5 matching bases. This CDR3 is 13 amino acids long. Trimming cost V 9 bases and J 5 bases, with 16 bases left between them. Germline loops: CDR1 WSHSY, CDR2 SAAADI. The CDR3 bases are TGCGCCAGTGGAGGGTGGAAGGGGACTGAAGCTTTCTTT. Amino acids: CASGGWKGTEAFF.

The chain uses TRBV11-3 and TRBJ1-2; D perhaps matches TRBD1 (6 bases). Per the germline V gene, CDR1 is SGHNT and CDR2 is YENEEA. Trimming pared 3 bases from V and 5 bases from J, leaving 16 bases between. The CDR3 contains 15 residues. This chain's CDR3 is CASSLSRQGFYGYTF. Here the CDR3 DNA reads TGTGCCAGCAGCTTGTCTCGGCAGGGGTTTTATGGCTACACCTTC.

The CDR3 loop is CASSPGQGARSNQPQHF. The CDR3 nucleotides read TGTGCCAGCAGCCCGGGACAGGGGGCGAGGAGCAATCAGCCCCAGCATTTT. This chain uses TRBV7-9 with TRBJ1-5; 12 bases align to TRBD1. Germline CDR1 SEHNR, CDR2 FQNEAQ (reference sequence). J gave up 1 base and V 5 bases, and 6 bases lay outside the gene matches. This CDR3 has 17 residues.

This clone has only one observation. The genes are TRBV7-9 and TRBJ2-2, with D possibly TRBD1 on 6 matching bases. This CDR3 spans 15 amino acids. The germline CDR1 and CDR2 sequences are SEHNR and FQNEAQ (reference sequence). V lost 3 bases and J 5 bases, leaving 13 bases between the germline ends. The CDR3 region has the DNA TGTGCCAGCAGCTTGTTAATGGGGGCTACCGGGGAGCTGTTTTTT. Translated: CASSLLMGATGELFF. The full variable domain, rest sourced from reference TRBV7-9 and TRBJ2-2, is DTGVSQNPRHKITKRGQNVTFRCDPISEHNRLYWYRQTLGQGPEFLTYFQNEAQLEKSRLLSDRFSAERPKGSFSTLEIQRTEQGDSAMYLCASSLLMGATGELFFGEGSRLTVL.

In this sample, this clone turned up once. The rearrangement uses TRBV30 and TRBJ2-2; 12 bases map to TRBD2. Losses at the gene ends were 5 bases for V and 4 bases for J; bases not matched to a gene: 11. Germline loops: CDR1 GTSNPN, CDR2 SVGIG (reference sequence). This CDR3 region has 17 residues. The CDR3: CAWFRLAGVPSTGELFF. CDR3 bases: TGTGCCTGGTTTCGACTAGCGGGGGTCCCGAGCACCGGGGAGCTGTTTTTT.

This sequence joins TRBV21-1 and TRBJ1-1; the DNA was not compared with TRBD1, the D call given in the table. TRBV21-1 is a listed pseudogene. This CDR3 spans 15 amino acids. The CDR3 nucleotides read TGTGCCAGCAGCAAAGCGGCAGGGAAGAACACTGAAGCTTTCTTT. It translates to CASSKAAGKNTEAFF.

The chain couples TRBV28 to TRBJ1-2, with no clear D. Germline V gives CDR1 MDHEN, CDR2 SYDVKM. The CDR3 is made up of 16 amino acids. Trimming pared 2 bases from V and 4 bases from J, leaving 17 bases between. Here the CDR3 reads CASSLRYRGYSYGYTF. As DNA, the CDR3 is TGTGCCAGCAGTTTACGGTACCGCGGCTATAGCTATGGCTACACCTTC.

The genes are TRBV5-5 and TRBJ1-6; the match to TRBD1 covers 8 bases. Germline V gene data show CDR1 as SGHKS and CDR2 as YYEKEE (reference sequence). This CDR3 has 15 residues. The V and J ends lost 0 bases and 11 bases, in that order; junction bases with no gene match: 7. For the CDR3, the DNA is TGTGCCAGCAGCTTGGAAGAAGGACAGGGTACACCCCTCCACTTT. Protein product: CASSLEEGQGTPLHF.

This rearrangement joins TRBV5-1 to TRBJ2-2; D may be TRBD2 (5 bases). V was cut by 1 base and J by 4 bases, with 14 bases left in between. The CDR3 loop spans 16 amino acids. CDR1 and CDR2 from the germline V gene are SGHRS and YFSETQ. CDR3 DNA sequence: TGCGCCAGCAGCTTGCTCGGCTCGGCGGGCACCGGGGAGCTGTTTTTT. Translating gives CASSLLGSAGTGELFF.

V and J are TRBV4-1 and TRBJ1-5; D might be TRBD1 (6 bases). Germline CDR1 reads MGHRA; CDR2 reads YSYEKL. V was cut by 1 base and J by 0 bases, with 13 bases left in between. The CDR3 is made up of 17 amino acids. The CDR3 DNA reads as TGCGCCAGCAGCCAAGCGATAGGGGGTTATAGCAATCAGCCCCAGCATTTT. Its translation: CASSQAIGGYSNQPQHF.

This chain uses TRBV6-1 with TRBJ2-1; 9 nucleotides align to TRBD2. The CDR3 is made up of 16 amino acids. Germline V lookup: CDR1 MNHNS, CDR2 SASEGT. The V segment lost 2 bases and the J segment 10 bases; nucleotides outside the gene matches: 12. For the CDR3, the DNA is TGTGCCAGCAGTGAACGTGCAGCGGGAGGAGTGAGGGAGCAGTTCTTC. Protein sequence: CASSERAAGGVREQFF.

This chain joins TRBV6-4 and TRBJ2-6; D possibly corresponds to TRBD1 (6 bases). CDR1 and CDR2 from the germline V gene are MRHNA and SNTAGT. Trimming cost V 0 bases and J 3 bases, with 6 bases left between them. The CDR3 totals 15 residues. The CDR3 coding sequence is TGTGCCAGCAGTGACTCGACAGGTGGGGCCAACGTCCTGACTTTC. It yields the protein CASSDSTGGANVLTF.

This clone was observed a handful of times. This chain connects TRBV7-9 to TRBJ2-7; 7 bases match TRBD1. The CDR3 runs 13 residues. Looked up from germline, CDR1 is SEHNR and CDR2 is FQNEAQ (reference sequence). J was trimmed by 3 bases and V by 5 bases; bases with no gene match: 4. CDR3 region: CASSRQGDYEQYF. DNA of the CDR3: TGTGCCAGCAGCCGACAGGGTGACTACGAGCAGTACTTC.

The chain carries TRBV6-6 and TRBJ1-1; TRBD1 might be the D (6 bases). The CDR3 has 13 amino acids. V lost 5 bases, J lost 4 bases, and 11 bases lay in between. Per the germline V gene, CDR1 is MNHNY and CDR2 is SVGAGI (reference sequence). CDR3 coding DNA: TGTGCCAGCAGTCCCGGACAGCCCACTGAAGCTTTCTTT. It yields the protein CASSPGQPTEAFF.

The CDR3 bases are TGTGCCAGCAGTTATTCTCGCGACGAGCAGTACTTC. Its protein is CASSYSRDEQYF. J is TRBJ2-7 and V is TRBV6-6; D unclear. The germline V gene has CDR1 MNHNY and CDR2 SVGAGI (reference sequence). V shed 3 bases and J shed 5 bases, with 8 bases lying between them. The length of the CDR3 is 12 residues.